These 3 T cell receptor beta chains originate from one sample sequenced in a study of control samples from healthy donors and cancer patients. Data came from immunoSEQ multiplex PCR; TCRdb stores just in-frame clones and leaves some out. The repertoire has about 150,000 clones, 93% of them found once; the top ten carry over 2%. Sequenced sample: blood. These receptors were obtained from a man aged 50-60 years in good health.

This clone was recorded a few times. The DNA for the CDR3 is TGTGCCACCAGTGACCATACAGGGGATCAGCCCCAGCATTTT. It codes for CATSDHTGDQPQHF. The gene calls are TRBV24-1 and TRBJ1-5, with 7 nucleotides matching TRBD1. The length of the CDR3 is 14 residues. The ends lost 4 bases at V and 5 bases at J; junction bases unmatched: 4. Germline CDR1 KGHDR, CDR2 SFDVKD.

This CDR3 is CASSLAGTPSTDTQYF. The CDR3 DNA follows: TGTGCCAGCAGCTTAGCCGGGACCCCGAGCACAGATACGCAGTATTTT. The chain uses TRBV5-5 and TRBJ2-3; D may match TRBD1 or TRBD2 (5 bases each). This CDR3 contains 16 residues. The germline gives CDR1 SGHKS, CDR2 YYEKEE (reference sequence). The V and J ends lost 2 bases and 0 bases respectively, with 13 bases between them.

V is TRBV5-6 and J is TRBJ2-3; D call uncertain. This CDR3 has 13 residues. Germline CDR1 and CDR2: SGHDT and YYEEEE. Trimming cost V 5 bases and J 5 bases, with 12 bases left between them. The CDR3 loop reads CASRFGSEDTQYF. The CDR3 DNA sequence: TGTGCCAGCAGGTTTGGGTCGGAAGATACGCAGTATTTT. The entire variable domain, with the rest obtained from reference TRBV5-6 and TRBJ2-3, is as follows: DAGVTQSPTHLIKTRGQQVTLRCSPKSGHDTVSWYQQALGQGPQFIFQYYEEEERQRGNFPDRFSGHQFPNYSSELNVNALLLGDSALYLCASRFGSEDTQYFGPGTRLTVL.